Below, 2 T cell receptor beta chains from the same sample are listed, as sequenced in a study of cytomegalovirus exposure and HLA in healthy donors. The PCR ran on 60 Vbeta and 13 Jbeta primers. Libraries were prepared by immunoSEQ multiplex PCR; TCRdb keeps only in-frame clonotypes and omits some of them. The table includes about 93,000 clones, approximately 83% detected once. Sequenced sample: PBMCs. These receptors all stem from a man aged 45-60 years in good health and CMV-seronegative.

J is TRBJ2-1 and V is TRBV27, with 7 positions matching TRBD2. This CDR3 region has 16 residues. CDR1 MNHEY and CDR2 SMNVEV come from the germline V gene (reference sequence). V shed 1 base and J 7 bases; nucleotides not matched to a gene: 10. The CDR3 sequence: CASSLLGEGGRNEQFF. The DNA for the CDR3 is TGTGCCAGCAGTTTATTAGGGGAGGGCGGGCGGAATGAGCAGTTCTTC.

This chain uses TRBV14 with TRBJ2-7; TRBD1 agrees at 9 bases. Germline V gene lookup returns CDR1 SGHDN and CDR2 FVKESK. The CDR3 contains 14 residues. V shed 3 bases and J 3 bases; nucleotides not matched to a gene: 3. Written as DNA, the CDR3 is TGTGCCAGCAGCCAGGGACAGGGCATCTACGAGCAGTACTTC. Its protein product is CASSQGQGIYEQYF.